The rows below give T cell receptor beta chains drawn from one sample of a study of CD8 T cells in Susac syndrome. TCRdb re-called the immunoSEQ multiplex PCR reads through MiXCR, storing one row per CDR3 protein. The data contain 50,000 to 55,000 distinct CDR3 sequences, around 95% of them seen just once; the ten biggest clones take up less than 0.95%. The sample comprised CD8+ T cells from PBMCs. Receptor source: a human donor with Susac syndrome. CDR3s include the opening cysteine and the closing phenylalanine or tryptophan. The order of the fields is J gene, V gene, D gene, clone size, CDR3 protein, CDR3 DNA. D genes are given only for firm matches. Clone size appears in some rows only: once, few, many, or a class for an expanded clone.

>TRBJ2-3|TRBV29-1|NA|NA
CSVGYSGGPVDTQYF
TGCAGCGTTGGGTATTCCGGGGGGCCTGTAGATACGCAGTATTTT
>TRBJ1-1|TRBV29-1|NA|NA
CSVLVEGNTEAFF
TGCAGCGTTCTAGTGGAGGGGAACACTGAAGCTTTCTTT
>TRBJ1-2|TRBV9|TRBD1|NA
CASSPQTGGGSGYTF
TGTGCCAGCAGCCCTCAGACAGGGGGAGGATCCGGCTACACCTTC
>TRBJ2-5|TRBV7-2|NA|NA
CASSLALLQETQYF
TGTGCCAGCAGCTTAGCGCTCTTACAAGAGACCCAGTACTTC
>TRBJ2-7|TRBV21-1|NA|NA
CASSKAMRDSPFVREYF
TGTGCCAGCAGCAAAGCCATGAGGGACAGCCCTTTTGTGCGGGAGTACTTC
>TRBJ1-1|TRBV20-1|NA|NA
CSARVQASGVNTEAFF
TGCAGTGCTAGGGTCCAAGCGAGCGGGGTGAACACTGAAGCTTTCTTT
>TRBJ1-1|TRBV2|NA|NA
CASSDPTMNTEAFF
TGTGCCAGCAGTGATCCGACCATGAACACTGAAGCTTTCTTT
>TRBJ1-2|TRBV7-3|NA|NA
CASSLTQGDGYTF
TGTGCCAGCAGCTTAACCCAGGGAGATGGCTACACCTTC
>TRBJ1-3|TRBV12-3/TRBV12-4|NA|NA
CASSLGISGNTIYF
TGTGCCAGCAGTTTGGGTATCTCTGGAAACACCATATATTTT
>TRBJ1-2|TRBV9|NA|NA
CASSATGAGTRYYGYTF
TGTGCCAGCAGCGCCACAGGAGCCGGGACTCGGTACTATGGCTACACCTTC
>TRBJ2-2|TRBV30|TRBD2|NA
CAWAIAGANTGELFF
TGTGCCTGGGCCATAGCGGGGGCGAACACCGGGGAGCTGTTTTTT
>TRBJ2-1|TRBV5-1|TRBD2|NA
CASSLTSGGLDEQFF
TGCGCCAGCAGCTTAACTAGCGGGGGTTTGGATGAGCAGTTCTTC
>TRBJ1-6|TRBV4-2|NA|NA
CASSQEVLTYNSPLHF
TGTGCCAGCAGCCAAGAGGTCCTAACCTATAATTCACCCCTCCACTTT
>TRBJ1-1|TRBV5-6|NA|NA
CASSFGFPNTEAFF
TGTGCCAGCAGCTTTGGGTTTCCGAACACTGAAGCTTTCTTT
>TRBJ2-5|TRBV20-1|NA|NA
CSGARETQYF
TGCAGTGGGGCGCGGGAGACCCAGTACTTC
>TRBJ2-3|TRBV20-1|NA|NA
CSARDTGFQGDTQYF
TGCAGTGCTAGAGATACCGGTTTTCAGGGAGATACGCAGTATTTT
>TRBJ2-7|TRBV29-1|TRBD1|NA
CSVRDRAYEQYF
TGCAGCGTTCGGGACAGGGCCTACGAGCAGTACTTC
>TRBJ2-2|TRBV10-1|TRBD1|NA
CASQPDRPDTGELFF
TGCGCCAGCCAGCCGGACAGGCCAGACACCGGGGAGCTGTTTTTT
>TRBJ2-2|TRBV7-8|NA|NA
CASSLRASANTGELFF
TGTGCCAGCAGCTTAAGGGCCAGCGCGAACACCGGGGAGCTGTTTTTT
>TRBJ2-3|TRBV4-3|TRBD2|NA
CASSQGLAGASTDTQYF
TGCGCCAGCAGCCAAGGGTTGGCGGGAGCTAGCACAGATACGCAGTATTTT
>TRBJ2-7|TRBV7-9|TRBD1|NA
CASSHRQGVRQYF
TGTGCCAGCAGCCACCGACAGGGGGTGAGGCAGTACTTC
>TRBJ2-2|TRBV29-1|NA|NA
CSVEKPANTGELFF
TGCAGCGTTGAAAAACCCGCGAACACCGGGGAGCTGTTTTTT
>TRBJ2-1|TRBV15|NA|NA
CATSRVAATYNEQFF
TGTGCCACCAGCAGAGTGGCGGCTACCTACAATGAGCAGTTCTTC
>TRBJ2-7|TRBV28|NA|NA
CASRPLRDIVYEQYF
TGTGCCAGCAGACCACTCAGGGATATAGTCTACGAGCAGTACTTC
>TRBJ2-2|TRBV13|TRBD1|NA
CASSFPGGTGELFF
TGTGCCAGCAGCTTCCCAGGGGGAACCGGGGAGCTGTTTTTT
>TRBJ2-7|TRBV7-9|TRBD1|NA
CASSLGQGSREQYF
TGTGCCAGCAGCTTAGGACAGGGGTCAAGGGAGCAGTACTTC
>TRBJ1-2|TRBV20-1|TRBD1|NA
CSARDRTGGAYYGYTF
TGCAGTGCTAGAGATCGGACAGGGGGCGCCTACTATGGCTACACCTTC
>TRBJ2-7|TRBV20-1|NA|NA
CSARDVGWTYEQYF
TGCAGTGCTAGAGATGTCGGATGGACCTACGAGCAGTACTTC
>TRBJ1-1|TRBV7-7|NA|NA
CASSSSMNTEAFF
TGTGCCAGCAGCTCCTCCATGAACACTGAAGCTTTCTTT
>TRBJ2-1|TRBV24-1|TRBD1|NA
CATSDSQGVSSEQFF
TGTGCCACCAGTGATTCACAGGGGGTTTCGAGTGAGCAGTTCTTC
>TRBJ2-7|TRBV7-9|TRBD1|NA
CASSPRAGQGLYEQYF
TGTGCCAGCAGCCCCCGGGCGGGACAGGGCCTCTACGAGCAGTACTTC
>TRBJ2-5|TRBV12-3/TRBV12-4|TRBD1|NA
CASSLTGGWETQYF
TGTGCCAGCAGTTTGACAGGGGGGTGGGAGACCCAGTACTTC
>TRBJ2-1|TRBV30|TRBD2|NA
CAWTPGAGGGYNEQFF
TGTGCCTGGACCCCGGGAGCTGGCGGGGGCTACAATGAGCAGTTCTTC
>TRBJ2-5|TRBV12-3/TRBV12-4|NA|NA
CASSFGQGALVRTQYF
TGTGCCAGCAGTTTTGGGCAGGGCGCCTTGGTGAGGACCCAGTACTTC
>TRBJ2-7|TRBV5-6|TRBD1|few
CASSYGTGVYEQYF
TGTGCCAGCAGTTACGGGACAGGGGTTTACGAGCAGTACTTC
>TRBJ1-4|TRBV6-6|NA|NA
CASWSEKLFF
TGTGCCAGCTGGAGTGAAAAACTGTTTTTT
>TRBJ1-2|TRBV5-1|TRBD1|NA
CASSLRVQPDDRDPYYGYTF
TGCGCCAGCAGCTTGCGTGTCCAACCAGACGACAGGGACCCATACTATGGCTACACCTTC
>TRBJ2-7|TRBV12-3/TRBV12-4|NA|NA
CASRLGSRHEQYF
TGTGCCAGCAGACTAGGTTCAAGACACGAGCAGTACTTC
>TRBJ2-1|TRBV5-1|NA|NA
CASSSRDYNEQFF
TGCGCCAGCAGCTCCCGGGACTACAATGAGCAGTTCTTC
>TRBJ2-7|TRBV5-6|TRBD2|NA
CASSFGGTPYEQYF
TGTGCCAGCAGCTTCGGGGGGACCCCCTACGAGCAGTACTTC
>TRBJ2-2|TRBV11-2|NA|few
CASSTGRLNTGELFF
TGTGCCAGCAGCACGGGACGGTTGAACACCGGGGAGCTGTTTTTT